This T cell receptor (beta chain) was captured in a study of low-dose radiotherapy and immunotherapy resistance in tumors. Germline V gives CDR1 SQVTM, CDR2 ANQGSEA. J was trimmed by 1 base and V by 4 bases; bases with no gene match: 5. The CDR3 contains 15 residues. First-strand cDNA relied on TRAV- and TRBV-specific primers spanning alpha and beta chains. TCR amplification used roughly 21 PCR cycles, a constant-region primer and a V-primer adapter. In TCRdb, the reads were re-called with MiXCR into one record per CDR3 protein. Of over 14,000 distinct CDR3 sequences in the sample, about half are singletons; the top ten hold 3.7%.

This TCR was recovered from a human donor with advanced metastatic prostate, ovarian, gallbladder or colorectal cancer (not recorded which). This table probably holds off-target reads from a library built for another chain. V gene TRBV29-1 combines with J gene TRBJ2-3, with 10 bases that match TRBD2. The CDR3 coding sequence is TGCAGCGTTGGACCTAGCGGGGGTCGCACAGATACGCAGTATTTT. Translating gives CSVGPSGGRTDTQYF.